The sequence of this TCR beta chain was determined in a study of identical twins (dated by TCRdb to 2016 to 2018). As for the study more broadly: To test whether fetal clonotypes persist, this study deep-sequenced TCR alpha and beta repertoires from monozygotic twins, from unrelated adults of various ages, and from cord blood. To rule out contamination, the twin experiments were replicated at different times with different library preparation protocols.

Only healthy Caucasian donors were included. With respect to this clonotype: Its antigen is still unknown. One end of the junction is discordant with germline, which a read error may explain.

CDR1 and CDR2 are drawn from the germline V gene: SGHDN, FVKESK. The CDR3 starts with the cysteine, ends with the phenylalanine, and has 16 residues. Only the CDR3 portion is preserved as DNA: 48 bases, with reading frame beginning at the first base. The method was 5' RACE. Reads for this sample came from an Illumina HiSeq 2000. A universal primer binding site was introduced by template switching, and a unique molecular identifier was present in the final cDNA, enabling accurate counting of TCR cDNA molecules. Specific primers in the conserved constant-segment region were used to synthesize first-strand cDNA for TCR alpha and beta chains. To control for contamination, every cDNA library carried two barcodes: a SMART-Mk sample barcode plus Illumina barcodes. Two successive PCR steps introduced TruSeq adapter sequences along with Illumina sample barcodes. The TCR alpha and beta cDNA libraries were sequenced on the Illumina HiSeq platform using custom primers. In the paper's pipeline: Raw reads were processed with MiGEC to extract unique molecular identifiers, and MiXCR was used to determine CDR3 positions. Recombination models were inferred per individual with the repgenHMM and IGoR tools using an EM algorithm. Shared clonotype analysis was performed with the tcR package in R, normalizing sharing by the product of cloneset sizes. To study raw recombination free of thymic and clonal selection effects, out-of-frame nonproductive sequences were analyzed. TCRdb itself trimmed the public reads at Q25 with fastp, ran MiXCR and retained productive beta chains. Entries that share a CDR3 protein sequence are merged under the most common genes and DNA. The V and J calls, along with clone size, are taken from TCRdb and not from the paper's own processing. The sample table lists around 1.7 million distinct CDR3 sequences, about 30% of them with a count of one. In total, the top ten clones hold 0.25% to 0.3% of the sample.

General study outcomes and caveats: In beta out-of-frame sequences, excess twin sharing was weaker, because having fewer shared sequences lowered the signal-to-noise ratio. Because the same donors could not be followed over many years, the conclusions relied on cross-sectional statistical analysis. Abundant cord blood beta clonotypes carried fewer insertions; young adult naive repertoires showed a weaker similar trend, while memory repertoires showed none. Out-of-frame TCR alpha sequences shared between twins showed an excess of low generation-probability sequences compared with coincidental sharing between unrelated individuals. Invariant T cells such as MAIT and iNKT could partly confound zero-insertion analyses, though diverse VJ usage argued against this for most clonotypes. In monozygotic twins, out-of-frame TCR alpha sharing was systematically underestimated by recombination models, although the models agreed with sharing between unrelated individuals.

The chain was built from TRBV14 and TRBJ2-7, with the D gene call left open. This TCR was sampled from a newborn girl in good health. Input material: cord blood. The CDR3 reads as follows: CASSQGIQPLSYEQYF. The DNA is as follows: TGTGCCAGCAGTCAAGGCATACAGCCACTATCCTACGAGCAGTACTTC.